This note documents a single TCR beta chain sequence. Some clones are missing from TCRdb's copy, which holds only in-frame ones; the method was immunoSEQ multiplex PCR. Here the sample spans about 340,000 clones, around 91% being singletons. This CDR3 contains 20 residues. The V and J ends lost 0 bases and 1 base respectively, with 24 bases between them. Germline V gene data show CDR1 as SGHVS and CDR2 as FNYEAQ. These data belong to a study of blood T cell repertoires in COVID-19. The chain couples TRBV7-6 to TRBJ1-1; the D is unclear. Sequenced: peripheral blood. This clonotype originated in a woman between 18 and 30 years old who had recovered from COVID-19. CDR3 in amino acids: CASSLARGMGRGLQNTEAFF. The CDR3 DNA follows: TGTGCCAGCAGCTTAGCCCGCGGAATGGGTAGAGGCCTACAGAACACTGAAGCTTTCTTT.